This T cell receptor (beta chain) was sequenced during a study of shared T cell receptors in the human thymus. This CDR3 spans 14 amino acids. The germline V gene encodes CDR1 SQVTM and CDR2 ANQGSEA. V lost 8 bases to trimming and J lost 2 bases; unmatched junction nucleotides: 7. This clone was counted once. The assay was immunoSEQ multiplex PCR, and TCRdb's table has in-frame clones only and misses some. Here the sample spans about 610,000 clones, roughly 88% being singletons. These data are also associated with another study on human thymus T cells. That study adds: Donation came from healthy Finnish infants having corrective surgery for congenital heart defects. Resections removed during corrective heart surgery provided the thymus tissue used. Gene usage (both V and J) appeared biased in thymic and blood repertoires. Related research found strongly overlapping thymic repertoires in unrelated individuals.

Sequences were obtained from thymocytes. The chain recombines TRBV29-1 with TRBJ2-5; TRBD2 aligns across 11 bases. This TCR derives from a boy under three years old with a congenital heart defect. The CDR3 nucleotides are TGCAGCCCCCAGCGACTAGCGGGACAAGAGACCCAGTACTTC. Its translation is CSPQRLAGQETQYF.